A selection of T cell receptor beta chains follows, all from one sample in a study of blood T cell repertoires in COVID-19. The protocol was immunoSEQ multiplex PCR, while the TCRdb copy is restricted to in-frame clones and leaves out a portion. The table has about 180,000 clones, under 85% seen once. Specimen: peripheral blood. The receptors derive from a woman aged 70-85 years with COVID-19, enrolled during active disease. The CDR3 runs from the conserved cysteine through the conserved F or W. D genes are given only for firm matches. Size is stated for part of the rows, as once, few or many counts, or as a class when the clone is expanded.

>TRBV19|TRBD1|-|TRBJ1-4
CASTPTRDRGSEKLFF
TGTGCCAGTACACCGACCCGGGACAGGGGGTCTGAAAAACTGTTTTTT
>TRBV4-3|-|-|TRBJ2-5
CASSPYLQGQFALPEETQYF
TGCGCCAGCAGCCCTTATTTACAGGGCCAGTTCGCATTACCAGAAGAGACCCAGTACTTC
>TRBV9|TRBD1|-|TRBJ1-1
CASSDGQVMNTEAFF
TGTGCCAGCAGCGACGGACAGGTCATGAACACTGAAGCTTTCTTT
>TRBV5-1|-|-|TRBJ2-7
CASVTSLATNSYEQYF
TGCGCCAGCGTAACCTCTCTAGCAACGAACTCATACGAGCAGTACTTC
>TRBV19|-|once|TRBJ1-2
CASRGAAKANYGYTF
TGTGCCAGTAGGGGGGCAGCTAAAGCTAACTATGGCTACACCTTC
>TRBV9|-|-|TRBJ2-7
CASSAYEASFEQYF
TGTGCCAGCAGCGCTTATGAGGCTAGCTTCGAGCAGTACTTC
>TRBV29-1|-|-|TRBJ1-3
CSVSHSGNTIYF
TGCAGCGTTTCTCACTCGGGAAACACCATATATTTT
>TRBV2|TRBD2|-|TRBJ2-3
CASSGRTSGASSTDTQYF
TGTGCCAGCAGTGGGCGGACTAGCGGAGCCTCTAGCACAGATACGCAGTATTTT
>TRBV30|TRBD1|-|TRBJ2-1
CAWTPWDRGPNEQFF
TGTGCCTGGACTCCCTGGGACAGGGGGCCCAATGAGCAGTTCTTC
>TRBV7-8|-|-|TRBJ2-7
CASSFLAGGTGEAYEQYF
TGTGCCAGCAGCTTCCTAGCCGGGGGTACGGGAGAAGCCTACGAGCAGTACTTC
>TRBV18|-|-|TRBJ2-3
CASSSNRFTDTQYF
TGTGCCAGCTCATCCAACAGGTTCACAGATACGCAGTATTTT
>TRBV7-3|TRBD2|-|TRBJ2-3
CASSQGLAGDTQYF
TGTGCCAGCAGCCAAGGACTAGCGGGAGATACGCAGTATTTT
>TRBV18|-|-|TRBJ1-1
CASSFSELNTEAFF
TGTGCCAGCTCATTTTCGGAGTTGAACACTGAAGCTTTCTTT
>TRBV24-1|-|-|TRBJ1-2
CATSDPLGGGYTF
TGTGCCACCAGTGATCCCCTCGGGGGTGGCTACACCTTC
>TRBV3-1/TRBV3-2|-|-|TRBJ1-2
CASSQNNLRGAEGYTF
TGTGCCAGCAGCCAGAACAACCTTCGGGGGGCAGAGGGCTACACCTTC
>TRBV5-1|TRBD1|-|TRBJ1-1
CASSTGTGRTEAFF
TGCGCCAGCAGCACTGGGACAGGGCGGACTGAAGCTTTCTTT
>TRBV9|-|-|TRBJ1-6
CASSVNTGLGNSPLHF
TGTGCCAGCAGCGTGAACACAGGGCTGGGAAATTCACCCCTCCACTTT
>TRBV6-5|-|many|TRBJ1-6
CASSYTQDVWSPLHF
TGTGCCAGCAGTTACACCCAGGATGTCTGGTCACCCCTCCACTTT
>TRBV29-1|TRBD1|-|TRBJ1-1
CSVTGTGGTEAFF
TGCAGCGTGACCGGGACAGGGGGCACTGAAGCTTTCTTT
>TRBV5-6|-|-|TRBJ2-7
CASSFPRGGRRYEQYF
TGTGCCAGCAGCTTCCCAAGGGGGGGACGACGTTACGAGCAGTACTTC
>TRBV7-9|-|few|TRBJ2-1
CASSPRGSSENEQFF
TGTGCCAGCAGCCCCCGAGGGTCGAGCGAAAATGAGCAGTTCTTC
>TRBV11-2|-|-|TRBJ1-1
CASSFLRGNAEAFF
TGTGCCAGCAGCTTCCTGCGAGGGAATGCTGAAGCTTTCTTT
>TRBV9|-|-|TRBJ2-3
CASSADTVPGTDTQYF
TGTGCCAGCAGCGCGGACACAGTGCCTGGCACAGATACGCAGTATTTT
>TRBV5-1|TRBD1|-|TRBJ1-1
CASTLPGQGNTEAFF
TGCGCCAGCACATTACCGGGACAGGGAAATACTGAAGCTTTCTTT
>TRBV30|-|-|TRBJ2-1
CAWSVLGTLSYNEQFF
TGTGCCTGGAGTGTCCTCGGGACTCTCTCCTACAATGAGCAGTTCTTC
>TRBV12-3/TRBV12-4|-|-|TRBJ1-1
CASSLGPGAEAFF
TGTGCCAGCAGTTTAGGCCCGGGGGCTGAAGCTTTCTTT
>TRBV5-4|TRBD1|-|TRBJ1-2
CASSLVGTGKGGYTF
TGTGCCAGCAGCTTGGTCGGGACAGGGAAAGGCGGCTACACCTTC
>TRBV7-2|TRBD1|-|TRBJ2-3
CASSLARDRADTQYF
TGTGCCAGCAGCTTGGCCCGGGACAGGGCGGATACGCAGTATTTT
>TRBV28|TRBD2|-|TRBJ2-3
CASSLIAGGRNTQYF
TGTGCCAGCAGTTTAATAGCGGGAGGGCGTAATACGCAGTATTTT
>TRBV4-1|-|-|TRBJ2-2
CASSQEELGNTGELFF
TGCGCCAGCAGCCAAGAAGAACTAGGGAACACCGGGGAGCTGTTTTTT
>TRBV19|TRBD1|-|TRBJ2-3
CASTDRGPGDTQYF
TGTGCCAGTACCGACAGGGGGCCTGGAGATACGCAGTATTTT
>TRBV9|-|once|TRBJ1-2
CASSVGQVPSDGYTF
TGTGCCAGCAGCGTAGGTCAGGTCCCTTCCGATGGCTACACCTTC
>TRBV28|-|-|TRBJ1-2
CASSLGPIGDGYTF
TGTGCCAGCAGTCTCGGGCCTATAGGGGATGGCTACACCTTC
>TRBV7-9|TRBD2|-|TRBJ2-3
CASSLPQREADTQYF
TGTGCCAGCAGCTTGCCCCAGCGGGAGGCAGATACGCAGTATTTT
>TRBV4-3|TRBD1|once|TRBJ1-2
CASSQTTGVGYGYTF
TGCGCCAGCAGCCAGACGACAGGGGTAGGCTATGGCTACACCTTC
>TRBV7-9|-|-|TRBJ2-1
CASSPSRGQFF
TGTGCCAGCAGCCCCTCCAGGGGGCAGTTCTTC
>TRBV10-3|-|-|TRBJ2-2
CAIRYDRGNTGELFF
TGTGCCATCAGGTATGACCGAGGGAACACCGGGGAGCTGTTTTTT
>TRBV7-9|TRBD1|-|TRBJ2-2
CASSGGPGTGNTGELFF
TGTGCCAGCAGCGGAGGACCCGGGACAGGGAACACCGGGGAGCTGTTTTTT
>TRBV7-9|-|-|TRBJ1-2
CASSFDTANYGYTF
TGTGCCAGCAGCTTTGACACCGCTAACTATGGCTACACCTTC
>TRBV25-1|TRBD1|-|TRBJ1-2
CASTRGQGTYGYTF
TGTGCCAGCACTCGGGGACAGGGAACATATGGCTACACCTTC
>TRBV7-2|TRBD2|few|TRBJ2-1
CASSPAGTSGLGSYNEQFF
TGTGCCAGCAGCCCGGCGGGGACTAGCGGGTTAGGGTCCTACAATGAGCAGTTCTTC
>TRBV27|-|-|TRBJ2-5
CASSFFRGRQETQYF
TGTGCCAGCAGTTTTTTTCGAGGGCGGCAAGAGACCCAGTACTTC
>TRBV27|-|-|TRBJ2-5
CASSLSSRVAAGETQYF
TGTGCCAGCAGTTTAAGCTCTCGTGTAGCAGCGGGAGAGACCCAGTACTTC
>TRBV7-2|-|-|TRBJ2-5
CASSLDSYQKTQYF
TGTGCCAGCAGCTTAGACTCCTATCAAAAGACCCAGTACTTC
>TRBV9|-|few|TRBJ1-2
CASSPSGWSDYGYTF
TGTGCCAGCAGCCCTAGCGGTTGGTCTGATTATGGCTACACCTTC
>TRBV7-2|-|-|TRBJ1-5
CASSLTRQQPQHF
TGTGCCAGCAGCTTGACCCGACAGCAGCCCCAGCATTTT
>TRBV19|TRBD1|-|TRBJ1-2
CASSIFSTGDYGYTF
TGTGCCAGTAGTATTTTCTCGACAGGGGACTATGGCTACACCTTC
>TRBV6-5|-|-|TRBJ2-1
CASSSGGAPYNEQFF
TGTGCCAGCAGTTCTGGCGGGGCGCCTTACAATGAGCAGTTCTTC
>TRBV4-2|TRBD2|-|TRBJ2-1
CASSLGREGSNEQFF
TGTGCCAGCAGCCTGGGGCGGGAGGGCTCTAATGAGCAGTTCTTC